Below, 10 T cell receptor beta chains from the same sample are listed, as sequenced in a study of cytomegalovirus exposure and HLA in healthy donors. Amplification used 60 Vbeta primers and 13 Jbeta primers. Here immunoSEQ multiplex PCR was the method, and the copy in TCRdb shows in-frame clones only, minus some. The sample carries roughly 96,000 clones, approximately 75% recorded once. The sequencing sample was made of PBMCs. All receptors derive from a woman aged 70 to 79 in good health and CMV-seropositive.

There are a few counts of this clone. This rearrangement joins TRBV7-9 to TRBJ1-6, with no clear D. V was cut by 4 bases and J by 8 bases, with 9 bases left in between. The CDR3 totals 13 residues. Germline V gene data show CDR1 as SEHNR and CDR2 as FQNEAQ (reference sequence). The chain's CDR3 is CASSWREDSPLHF. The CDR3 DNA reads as TGTGCCAGCAGCTGGAGAGAGGATTCACCCCTCCACTTT.

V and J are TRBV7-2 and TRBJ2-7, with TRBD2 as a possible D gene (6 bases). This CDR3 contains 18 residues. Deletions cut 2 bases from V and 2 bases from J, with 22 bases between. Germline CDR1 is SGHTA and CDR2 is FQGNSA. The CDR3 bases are TGTGCCAGCAGCTTACGCGCGGGGAATAGGGACTCAACCTACGAGCAGTACTTC. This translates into CASSLRAGNRDSTYEQYF.

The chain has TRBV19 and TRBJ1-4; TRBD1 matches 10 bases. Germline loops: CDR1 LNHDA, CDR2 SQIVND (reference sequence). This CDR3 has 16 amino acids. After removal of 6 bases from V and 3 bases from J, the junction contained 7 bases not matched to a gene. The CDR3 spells CASRTDRGRANEKLFF. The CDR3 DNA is TGTGCCAGTAGAACCGACAGGGGGCGCGCTAATGAAAAACTGTTTTTT.

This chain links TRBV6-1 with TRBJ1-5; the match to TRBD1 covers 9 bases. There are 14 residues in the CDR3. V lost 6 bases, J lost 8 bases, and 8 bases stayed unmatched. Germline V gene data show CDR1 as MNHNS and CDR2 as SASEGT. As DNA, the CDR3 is TGTGCCAGCAGGGGACAGGGCGTTGGTAAGCCCCAGCATTTT. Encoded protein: CASRGQGVGKPQHF.

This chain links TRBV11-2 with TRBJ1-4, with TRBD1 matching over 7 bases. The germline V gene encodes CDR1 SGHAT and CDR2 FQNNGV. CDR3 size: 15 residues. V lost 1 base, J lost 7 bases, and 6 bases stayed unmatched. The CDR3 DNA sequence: TGTGCCAGCAGCTTAGCTTTGCAGGGGGTTGAAAAACTGTTTTTT. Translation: CASSLALQGVEKLFF.

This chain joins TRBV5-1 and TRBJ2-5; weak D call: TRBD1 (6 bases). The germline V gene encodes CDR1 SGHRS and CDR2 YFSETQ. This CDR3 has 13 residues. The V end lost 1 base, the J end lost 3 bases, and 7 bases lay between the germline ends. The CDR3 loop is CASSLPGEETQYF. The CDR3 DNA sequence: TGCGCCAGCAGCTTGCCAGGGGAAGAGACCCAGTACTTC.

The CDR3 DNA reads as TGTGCCATTACGGGGGGACTAGCGGGAGAGACCCAGTACTTC. This gives the protein CAITGGLAGETQYF. V and J are TRBV28 and TRBJ2-5, with 12 bases identical to TRBD2. Germline CDR1 reads MDHEN; CDR2 reads SYDVKM. The CDR3 is 14 amino acids. V was pared by 10 bases and J by 4 bases, with 7 bases of the junction left unmatched.

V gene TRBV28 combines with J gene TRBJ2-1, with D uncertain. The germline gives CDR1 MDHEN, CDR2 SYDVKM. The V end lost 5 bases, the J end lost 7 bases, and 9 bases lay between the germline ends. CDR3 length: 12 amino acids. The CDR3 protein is CASSKNRNEQFF. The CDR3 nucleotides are TGTGCCAGCAGTAAGAACCGGAATGAGCAGTTCTTC.

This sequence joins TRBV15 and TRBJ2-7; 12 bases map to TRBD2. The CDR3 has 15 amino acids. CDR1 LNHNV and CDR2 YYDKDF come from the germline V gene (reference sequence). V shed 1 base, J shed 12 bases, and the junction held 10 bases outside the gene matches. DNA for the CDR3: TGTGCCACCAGCAGAGGGAGACTAGCGGGAGACACCGGGTACTTC. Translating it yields CATSRGRLAGDTGYF.

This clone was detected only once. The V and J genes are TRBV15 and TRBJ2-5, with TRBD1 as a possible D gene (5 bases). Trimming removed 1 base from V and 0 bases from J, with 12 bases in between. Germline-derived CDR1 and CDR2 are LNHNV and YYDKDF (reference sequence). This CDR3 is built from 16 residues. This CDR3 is CATSRGGRTDQETQYF. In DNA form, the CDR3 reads TGTGCCACCAGCAGAGGGGGCCGGACCGACCAAGAGACCCAGTACTTC.